This T cell receptor (beta chain) was recorded in a study of Ad26.COV2.S vaccination and SARS-CoV-2 variants. Treatment denoted: some 20 received Ad26.COV2.S at low or high dose, single or two shots; 5 received placebo; per-sample allocation not given. Specimen acquisition occurred on day 63 following the initial vaccine or placebo injection. The protocol was immunoSEQ multiplex PCR, while the TCRdb copy is restricted to in-frame clones and leaves out a portion. The data contain 450,000 to 550,000 clones, roughly nine tenths of them singletons. This CDR3 spans 13 amino acids. V lost 4 bases and J 1 base, leaving 8 bases between the germline ends. In germline, CDR1 is LNHNV, CDR2 YYDKDF (reference sequence).

The receptor was derived from a person aged 18 to 59 who received the Ad26.COV2.S COVID-19 vaccine or a placebo. This sequence joins TRBV15 and TRBJ2-7; TRBD2 is a possible D gene (5 bases). The sequencing here drew on peripheral blood, taken in a trial of Ad26.COV2.S vaccine versus placebo. CDR3: CATSIGGSYEQYF. The CDR3 bases are TGTGCCACCAGCATAGGAGGTTCCTACGAGCAGTACTTC. Full variable domain (rest looked up from reference TRBV15 and TRBJ2-7): DAMVIQNPRYQVTQFGKPVTLSCSQTLNHNVMYWYQQKSSQAPKLLFHYYDKDFNNEADTPDNFQSRRPNTSFCFLDIRSPGLGDTAMYLCATSIGGSYEQYFGPGTRLTVT.